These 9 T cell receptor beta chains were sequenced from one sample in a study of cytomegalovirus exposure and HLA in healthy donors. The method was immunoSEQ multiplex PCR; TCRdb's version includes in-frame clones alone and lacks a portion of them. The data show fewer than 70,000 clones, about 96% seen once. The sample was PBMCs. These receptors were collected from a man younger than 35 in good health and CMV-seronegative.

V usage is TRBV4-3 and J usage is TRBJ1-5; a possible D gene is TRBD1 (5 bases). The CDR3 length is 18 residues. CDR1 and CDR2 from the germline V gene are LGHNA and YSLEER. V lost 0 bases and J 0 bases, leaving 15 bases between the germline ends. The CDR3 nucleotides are TGCGCCAGCAGCCAAGAGTTTTTGTGGGGGGATAGCAATCAGCCCCAGCATTTT. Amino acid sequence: CASSQEFLWGDSNQPQHF.

In DNA form, the CDR3 reads TGTGCCAGCAGCTTGATTCGCAGGGGTGGGACCGGGGAGCTGTTTTTT. Encoded protein: CASSLIRRGGTGELFF. The chain recombines TRBV5-6 with TRBJ2-2; tentatively, D is TRBD1 (6 bases). V shed 1 base and J shed 5 bases, with 15 bases lying between them. The CDR3 consists of 16 residues. CDR1 and CDR2 from the germline V gene are SGHDT and YYEEEE.

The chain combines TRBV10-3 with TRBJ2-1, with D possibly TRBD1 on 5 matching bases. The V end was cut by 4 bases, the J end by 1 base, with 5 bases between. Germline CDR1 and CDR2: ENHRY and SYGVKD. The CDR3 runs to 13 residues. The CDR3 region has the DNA TGTGCCATCAGTGGACAGTCCTACAATGAGCAGTTCTTC. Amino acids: CAISGQSYNEQFF.

CDR3 in amino acids: CASSPGTTSYEQYF. DNA of the CDR3: TGTGCCAGCAGCCCAGGGACTACTTCCTACGAGCAGTACTTC. V usage is TRBV9 and J usage is TRBJ2-7, with 7 bases aligning to TRBD2. CDR3 size: 14 residues. Germline CDR1 is SGDLS and CDR2 is YYNGEE. Trimming took 4 bases from V and 1 from J; bases not matched to a gene: 5.

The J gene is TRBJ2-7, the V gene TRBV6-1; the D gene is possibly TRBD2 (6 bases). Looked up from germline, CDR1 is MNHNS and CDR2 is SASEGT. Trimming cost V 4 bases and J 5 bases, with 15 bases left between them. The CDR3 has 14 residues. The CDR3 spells CASSVWRGNDEQYF. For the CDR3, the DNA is TGTGCCAGCAGTGTCTGGAGGGGAAACGACGAGCAGTACTTC.

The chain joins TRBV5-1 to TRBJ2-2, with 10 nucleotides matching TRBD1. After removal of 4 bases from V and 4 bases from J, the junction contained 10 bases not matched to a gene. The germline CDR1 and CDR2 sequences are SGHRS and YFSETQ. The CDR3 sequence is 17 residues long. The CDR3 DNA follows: TGCGCCAGCAGCAAAACACCGGGACAGGGGTCCACCGGGGAGCTGTTTTTT. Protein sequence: CASSKTPGQGSTGELFF.

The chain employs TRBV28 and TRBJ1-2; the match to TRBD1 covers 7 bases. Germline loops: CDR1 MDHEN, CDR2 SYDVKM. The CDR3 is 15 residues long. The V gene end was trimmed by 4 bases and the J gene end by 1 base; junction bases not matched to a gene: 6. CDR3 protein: CASSSWDSRNYGYTF. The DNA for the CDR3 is TGTGCCAGCAGTTCGTGGGACAGTCGTAACTATGGCTACACCTTC.

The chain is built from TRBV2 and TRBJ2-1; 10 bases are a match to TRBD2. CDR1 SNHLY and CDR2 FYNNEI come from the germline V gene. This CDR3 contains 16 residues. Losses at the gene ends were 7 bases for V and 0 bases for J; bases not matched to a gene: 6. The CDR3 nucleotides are TGTGCCAGCATTTACCCTAGCGGGAGCTCCTACAATGAGCAGTTCTTC. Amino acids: CASIYPSGSSYNEQFF.

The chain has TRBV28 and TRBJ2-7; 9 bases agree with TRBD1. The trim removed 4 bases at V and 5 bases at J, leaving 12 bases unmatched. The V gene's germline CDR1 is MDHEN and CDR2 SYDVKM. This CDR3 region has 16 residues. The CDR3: CASSSTPGQGKHEQYF. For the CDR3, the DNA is TGTGCCAGCAGTTCGACTCCGGGACAGGGTAAGCACGAGCAGTACTTC.